This T cell receptor beta chain was identified during a study of blood T cell repertoires in COVID-19. Original data processing: From reference gene primer amplification, estimates of nucleated cell counts were derived. Profiled with immunoSEQ multiplex PCR; TCRdb holds only in-frame clones, not every one. The V and J calls and clone size are taken from that table; D and trimming were inferred from the DNA. The table has 60,000 to 75,000 clones, about nine tenths seen once. Deletions cut 4 bases from V and 5 bases from J, with 14 bases between. The CDR3 runs to 14 residues. Per germline, CDR1 SGHTA and CDR2 FQGNSA.

The sample was peripheral blood. The chain is built from TRBV7-2 and TRBJ2-5, with D perhaps matching TRBD2 (6 bases). The origin of this receptor is a human donor in a cohort sampled during active COVID-19. The CDR3 region has the DNA TGTGCCAGCAGCTCAGAACTAGCAACCGAGACCCAGTACTTC. This encodes CASSSELATETQYF.